The 31 T cell receptor beta chains given below trace back to one sample, sequenced in a study of blood T cell repertoires in COVID-19. Clones were read by immunoSEQ multiplex PCR, and TCRdb kept only the in-frame ones, dropping some. The data contain over 250,000 clones, approximately 90% of them singletons. Material: peripheral blood. The receptors here all came from a woman in her 30s with COVID-19, enrolled during active disease.

The J gene is TRBJ1-4, the V gene TRBV5-4; 7 bases map to TRBD1. V was pared by 4 bases and J by 5 bases, with 5 bases of the junction left unmatched. This CDR3 is built from 14 residues. Germline V CDR1 and CDR2: SGHNT, YYREEE (reference sequence). As DNA, the CDR3 is TGTGCCAGCAGCCTACGACAGGGAAATGAAAAACTGTTTTTT. The encoded protein is CASSLRQGNEKLFF.

This chain connects TRBV29-1 to TRBJ2-1, with TRBD2 identical over 7 bases. V lost 7 bases to trimming and J lost 9 bases; unmatched junction nucleotides: 12. The CDR3 is 13 amino acids. Per germline, CDR1 SQVTM and CDR2 ANQGSEA. The CDR3 bases are TGCAGCGCGGGACCGCCGGGGGGAGTTGAGCAGTTCTTC. Translating it yields CSAGPPGGVEQFF.

This chain joins TRBV13 and TRBJ2-5, with TRBD1 matching 7 bases. With V trimmed by 5 bases and J by 5 bases, 8 bases remained unmatched. Germline assignment: CDR1 PRHDT and CDR2 FYEKMQ (reference sequence). This CDR3 contains 14 residues. Here the CDR3 DNA reads TGTGCCAGCAGCCGGGACAGAAGTCCGGAGACCCAGTACTTC. It encodes CASSRDRSPETQYF. The whole variable domain, remainder taken from reference TRBV13 and TRBJ2-5, is AAGVIQSPRHLIKEKRETATLKCYPIPRHDTVYWYQQGPGQDPQFLISFYEKMQSDKGSIPDRFSAQQFSDYHSELNMSSLELGDSALYFCASSRDRSPETQYFGPGTRLLVL.

This chain connects TRBV30 to TRBJ2-3; maybe TRBD2 (6 bases). Per the germline V gene, CDR1 is GTSNPN and CDR2 is SVGIG (reference sequence). The CDR3 runs to 14 residues. V was shortened by 5 bases and J by 2 bases, with 14 bases between the two germline ends. Written as DNA, the CDR3 is TGTGCCTGGGGTTGGGGGGAGATCACAGATACGCAGTATTTT. Protein: CAWGWGEITDTQYF.

The chain uses TRBV25-1 and TRBJ1-1; D remains unclear. V was pared by 7 bases and J by 5 bases, with 20 bases between. CDR3 length: 15 amino acids. Germline lookup yields CDR1 MGHDK and CDR2 SYGVNS. CDR3 protein: CASKREWGTITEAFF. The CDR3 region has the DNA TGTGCCAGCAAAAGGGAGTGGGGTACCATTACTGAAGCTTTCTTT. The full variable domain, completed using reference TRBV25-1 and TRBJ1-1, is EADIYQTPRYLVIGTGKKITLECSQTMGHDKMYWYQQDPGMELHLIHYSYGVNSTEKGDLSSESTVSRIRTEHFPLTLESARPSHTSQYLCASKREWGTITEAFFGQGTRLTVV.

The chain links TRBV11-1 to TRBJ1-6, with D unclear. CDR3 size: 13 residues. Trimming cost V 3 bases and J 8 bases, with 8 bases left between them. Germline CDR1 reads SGHAT; CDR2 reads FQDESV (reference sequence). CDR3 sequence (DNA): TGTGCCAGCAGCTTTGACACCGATTCACCCCTCCACTTT. Translation gives CASSFDTDSPLHF.

The V call is TRBV2, the J call TRBJ2-1, with 11 nucleotides matching TRBD2. CDR1 is SNHLY and CDR2 is FYNNEI in the germline V gene. This CDR3 spans 16 amino acids. J lost 7 bases, V lost 4 bases, and 9 bases had no gene match. CDR3 protein: CASSASGTSGRNEQFF. The CDR3, as DNA: TGTGCCAGCAGTGCATCCGGGACTAGCGGAAGAAATGAGCAGTTCTTC.

This chain uses TRBV5-6 with TRBJ1-2; TRBD1 agrees at 7 bases. After removal of 2 bases from V and 8 bases from J, the junction contained 3 bases not matched to a gene. Germline CDR1 is SGHDT and CDR2 is YYEEEE. The CDR3 totals 12 residues. The CDR3 nucleotides read TGTGCCAGCAGCTTCACAGGGGTCGGCTACACCTTC. Protein: CASSFTGVGYTF.

V and J are TRBV7-2 and TRBJ1-5, with 7 bases fitting TRBD1. With V trimmed by 4 bases and J by 2 bases, 2 bases remained unmatched. The CDR3 loop spans 14 amino acids. Germline assignment: CDR1 SGHTA and CDR2 FQGNSA. The CDR3 nucleotides read TGTGCCAGCAGCTATGACAGGGGCAATCAGCCCCAGCATTTT. Protein product: CASSYDRGNQPQHF.

In DNA, the CDR3 is TGTGCCAGCAGCCCCGAGGGAGGAGATGAAAAACTGTTTTTT. This gives the protein CASSPEGGDEKLFF. This chain links TRBV9 with TRBJ1-4; D call uncertain. From germline, CDR1 is SGDLS and CDR2 YYNGEE. The CDR3 contains 14 residues. V dropped 4 bases and J dropped 6 bases, with 13 bases sitting between them.

The chain couples TRBV6-5 to TRBJ1-4; tentative D call: TRBD1 (5 bases). V was shortened by 5 bases and J by 1 base, with 8 bases between the two germline ends. Germline CDR1 is MNHEY and CDR2 is SVGAGI. This CDR3 has 14 residues. In DNA form, the CDR3 reads TGTGCCAGCAGTCCGACAGTAACTAATGAAAAACTGTTTTTT. It translates to CASSPTVTNEKLFF.

CDR3 loop: CASSPSTSGRGNEQFF. The DNA of the CDR3 is TGTGCCAGCTCACCATCGACTAGCGGGAGAGGCAATGAGCAGTTCTTC. The gene calls are TRBV18 and TRBJ2-1, with 12 bases aligning to TRBD2. Germline V CDR1 and CDR2: KGHSH, LQKENI. The ends lost 2 bases at V and 6 bases at J; junction bases unmatched: 5. This CDR3 region has 16 residues.

The chain links TRBV6-6 to TRBJ1-1; TRBD1 might be the D (6 bases). The V end was cut by 1 base, the J end by 1 base, with 10 bases between. Germline V gives CDR1 MNHNY, CDR2 SVGAGI (reference sequence). There are 15 residues in the CDR3. In nucleotides, the CDR3 is TGTGCCAGCAGTTACTGGTGGGGACAGAACACTGAAGCTTTCTTT. It codes for CASSYWWGQNTEAFF.

The chain combines TRBV7-6 with TRBJ2-3; D gene uncertain. The CDR3 totals 16 residues. Trimming stripped 2 bases from V and 0 bases from J, with 12 bases between. Per the germline V gene, CDR1 is SGHVS and CDR2 is FNYEAQ. CDR3 DNA: TGTGCCAGCAGCTTATCTGGGCAAATAAGCACAGATACGCAGTATTTT. It codes for CASSLSGQISTDTQYF.

This chain uses TRBV6-1 with TRBJ1-1; 10 nucleotides match TRBD1. Trimming removed 2 bases from V and 7 bases from J; junction bases left unmatched: 7. CDR1 MNHNS and CDR2 SASEGT come from the germline V gene. CDR3 length equals 15 residues. This CDR3 is CASSERGQGFVEAFF. As DNA, the CDR3 is TGTGCCAGCAGTGAAAGGGGACAGGGGTTTGTTGAAGCTTTCTTT.

On this clone: Other DNA sequences of this sample code for an identical CDR3. The chain is built from TRBV28 and TRBJ2-7; 9 nucleotides align to TRBD1. V shed 1 base and J 4 bases; nucleotides not matched to a gene: 5. CDR1 is MDHEN, CDR2 SYDVKM, per germline. CDR3 length equals 15 residues. CDR3 protein: CASSLSGQGIYEQYF. The CDR3 nucleotides read TGTGCCAGCAGTTTATCCGGACAGGGGATTTACGAGCAGTACTTC.

The chain is built from TRBV5-6 and TRBJ1-4; D remains unclear. The CDR3 totals 18 residues. In germline, CDR1 is SGHDT, CDR2 YYEEEE. V was pared by 2 bases and J by 0 bases, with 17 bases between. The CDR3 DNA follows: TGTGCCAGCAGCTTAAACCCAGAGCGATTAACAACTAATGAAAAACTGTTTTTT. It translates to CASSLNPERLTTNEKLFF.

The V call is TRBV7-2, the J call TRBJ1-6, with TRBD1 as a possible D gene (5 bases). Germline V CDR1 and CDR2: SGHTA, FQGNSA. CDR3 length: 15 amino acids. Trimming cost V 1 base and J 10 bases, with 14 bases left between them. CDR3 sequence reads: CASSLELFGGSPLHF. The CDR3 nucleotides read TGTGCCAGCAGCTTAGAATTATTCGGGGGATCACCCCTCCACTTT. Together with reference TRBV7-2 and TRBJ1-6, the CDR3 gives the full variable domain: GAGVSQSPSNKVTEKGKDVELRCDPISGHTALYWYRQSLGQGLEFLIYFQGNSAPDKSGLPSDRFSAERTGGSVSTLTIQRTQQEDSAVYLCASSLELFGGSPLHFGNGTRLTVT.

The chain combines TRBV28 with TRBJ1-1; perhaps TRBD1 as D (5 bases). This CDR3 region has 14 residues. The germline gives CDR1 MDHEN, CDR2 SYDVKM. The ends were cut back, 8 bases at V and 0 bases at J, with 13 bases in the middle. The CDR3: CASGGGGMNTEAFF. The CDR3 DNA sequence: TGTGCCAGCGGGGGGGGAGGAATGAACACTGAAGCTTTCTTT. Full variable domain (outside the CDR3, taken from reference TRBV28 and TRBJ1-1): DVKVTQSSRYLVKRTGEKVFLECVQDMDHENMFWYRQDPGLGLRLIYFSYDVKMKEKGDIPEGYSVSREKKERFSLILESASTNQTSMYLCASGGGGMNTEAFFGQGTRLTVV.

The table lists this clone with a count of one. The chain couples TRBV14 to TRBJ2-1, with TRBD2 matching over 7 bases. Per the germline V gene, CDR1 is SGHDN and CDR2 is FVKESK. J was trimmed by 5 bases and V by 4 bases; bases with no gene match: 11. The CDR3 runs 16 residues. CDR3 sequence (DNA): TGTGCCAGCAGCCTAGCCGGACTAGGGGATAACAATGAGCAGTTCTTC. Translated, it gives CASSLAGLGDNNEQFF.

The rearrangement links TRBV5-4 to TRBJ2-7; 11 bases are shared with TRBD2. CDR1 is SGHNT, CDR2 YYREEE, per germline (reference sequence). J was trimmed by 3 bases and V by 4 bases; bases with no gene match: 3. The CDR3 length is 14 residues. CDR3 coding DNA: TGTGCCAGCAGCGGGGGACTAGCGGTCTACGAGCAGTACTTC. Its translation: CASSGGLAVYEQYF.

J is TRBJ1-6 and V is TRBV28, with TRBD1 as a possible D gene (5 bases). The ends were cut back, 2 bases at V and 5 bases at J, with 7 bases in the middle. Looked up from germline, CDR1 is MDHEN and CDR2 is SYDVKM. This CDR3 is built from 14 residues. CDR3 sequence: CASSLRGNNSPLHF. In nucleotides, the CDR3 is TGTGCCAGCAGTTTACGGGGGAATAATTCACCCCTCCACTTT.

This clone was observed once. This chain joins TRBV5-4 and TRBJ2-3; 7 bases fit TRBD2. This CDR3 has 14 amino acids. Germline assignment: CDR1 SGHNT and CDR2 YYREEE (reference sequence). V trimming: 1 base; J trimming: 2 bases; junction bases outside the gene matches: 1. In nucleotides, the CDR3 is TGTGCCAGCAGCTTGACTAGCGCCACAGATACGCAGTATTTT. Translating gives CASSLTSATDTQYF.

The chain is built from TRBV7-2 and TRBJ2-7; TRBD1 matches 7 bases. Germline CDR1 and CDR2: SGHTA and FQGNSA. J gave up 4 bases and V 3 bases, and 3 bases lay outside the gene matches. The CDR3 runs 13 residues. CDR3 DNA: TGTGCCAGCAGCTTCCGGGACAGATACGAGCAGTACTTC. As protein: CASSFRDRYEQYF.

The chain links TRBV2 to TRBJ1-2; TRBD1 agrees at 8 bases. V shed 3 bases and J 10 bases; nucleotides not matched to a gene: 10. CDR1 and CDR2 from the germline V gene are SNHLY and FYNNEI. CDR3 size: 14 residues. In nucleotides, the CDR3 is TGTGCCAGCAGTGAGTTGGGACAGGTTCAGGTCTACACCTTC. The encoded protein is CASSELGQVQVYTF.

J is TRBJ2-5 and V is TRBV25-1, with D possibly TRBD1 on 6 matching bases. Trimming left V 4 bases short and J 5 bases short, with 14 bases between. The germline V gene has CDR1 MGHDK and CDR2 SYGVNS. The CDR3 length is 14 residues. The CDR3 region is CASSVTGLQETQYF. For the CDR3, the DNA is TGTGCCAGCAGTGTCACAGGGTTACAGGAGACCCAGTACTTC.

This chain connects TRBV11-2 to TRBJ2-1, with 11 nucleotides matching TRBD2. V gave up 3 bases and J gave up 3 bases; unmatched junction bases: 1. Germline V gene lookup returns CDR1 SGHAT and CDR2 FQNNGV. The CDR3 has 15 residues. Here the CDR3 reads CASSLTSGNYNEQFF. The CDR3 DNA sequence: TGTGCCAGCAGCTTGACTAGCGGGAACTACAATGAGCAGTTCTTC.

This clone was found once. The chain employs TRBV5-1 and TRBJ2-3, with 8 positions matching TRBD1. The trim removed 0 bases at V and 2 bases at J, leaving 2 bases unmatched. Germline V gives CDR1 SGHRS, CDR2 YFSETQ. The CDR3 contains 15 residues. This CDR3 reads CASSLGTGITDTQYF. In DNA, the CDR3 is TGCGCCAGCAGCTTGGGGACAGGGATCACAGATACGCAGTATTTT.

The V gene is TRBV5-4, the J gene TRBJ2-7; TRBD2 agrees at 8 bases. The J segment lost 5 bases and the V segment lost 0 bases, leaving 10 bases of the junction unmatched. This CDR3 has 16 amino acids. Germline V gives CDR1 SGHNT, CDR2 YYREEE (reference sequence). CDR3 sequence: CASSLETAGGLNEQYF. CDR3 sequence (DNA): TGTGCCAGCAGCTTGGAGACCGCGGGAGGTCTGAACGAGCAGTACTTC. The variable domain in full, with the rest retrieved from reference TRBV5-4 and TRBJ2-7, is ETGVTQSPTHLIKTRGQQVTLRCSSQSGHNTVSWYQQALGQGPQFIFQYYREEENGRGNFPPRFSGLQFPNYSSELNVNALELDDSALYLCASSLETAGGLNEQYFGPGTRLTVT.

The chain uses TRBV25-1 and TRBJ1-3, with TRBD1 matching 8 bases. Looked up from germline, CDR1 is MGHDK and CDR2 is SYGVNS. The CDR3 runs to 17 residues. The trim removed 3 bases at V and 2 bases at J, leaving 9 bases unmatched. DNA for the CDR3: TGTGCCAGCAGTGACCCCTCCGACAGGGGAACTGGAAACACCATATATTTT. Protein product: CASSDPSDRGTGNTIYF.

The CDR3 loop reads CASSRRQKGTGSYEQYF. DNA for the CDR3: TGTGCCAGCAGCCGACGTCAAAAGGGGACAGGGAGCTACGAGCAGTACTTC. The chain couples TRBV5-4 to TRBJ2-7; TRBD1 matches 9 bases. This CDR3 region has 17 residues. Germline loops: CDR1 SGHNT, CDR2 YYREEE (reference sequence). Trimming cost V 4 bases and J 3 bases; bases outside gene matches: 14.